This T cell receptor (beta chain) is from a study of shared clonotypes between healthy human individuals. Overall study: Donor composition was a couple of women and three men, aged 18 to 49. There were three CD4 naive, three CD4 memory, two CD8 naive and one CD8 memory plates per donor.

Assay execution took place at the deep level. Only in-frame clones appear in the TCRdb table, and some are missing; sequencing was by immunoSEQ multiplex PCR. The data hold approximately 2.5 million clones, with more than 85% observed a single time. Sequenced input: naive CD4+ T cells from PBMCs. As to subset: CD45RA+ positively selected. This sequence was found in a young man in good health. Some clones in this sample may be carry-over from other donors' samples.

The CDR3 DNA reads TGCGCCAGCAGCTCAACAGGGATCGGGAATGAGCAGTTCTTC. This encodes CASSSTGIGNEQFF. This sequence joins TRBV5-1 and TRBJ2-1, with D tentatively TRBD1 (6 bases). The CDR3 spans 14 residues. Germline lookup yields CDR1 SGHRS and CDR2 YFSETQ. Trimming pared 3 bases from V and 7 bases from J, leaving 14 bases between. The variable domain in full, with the rest retrieved from reference TRBV5-1 and TRBJ2-1, is KAGVTQTPRYLIKTRGQQVTLSCSPISGHRSVSWYQQTPGQGLQFLFEYFSETQRNKGNFPGRFSGRQFSNSRSEMNVSTLELGDSALYLCASSSTGIGNEQFFGPGTRLTVL.